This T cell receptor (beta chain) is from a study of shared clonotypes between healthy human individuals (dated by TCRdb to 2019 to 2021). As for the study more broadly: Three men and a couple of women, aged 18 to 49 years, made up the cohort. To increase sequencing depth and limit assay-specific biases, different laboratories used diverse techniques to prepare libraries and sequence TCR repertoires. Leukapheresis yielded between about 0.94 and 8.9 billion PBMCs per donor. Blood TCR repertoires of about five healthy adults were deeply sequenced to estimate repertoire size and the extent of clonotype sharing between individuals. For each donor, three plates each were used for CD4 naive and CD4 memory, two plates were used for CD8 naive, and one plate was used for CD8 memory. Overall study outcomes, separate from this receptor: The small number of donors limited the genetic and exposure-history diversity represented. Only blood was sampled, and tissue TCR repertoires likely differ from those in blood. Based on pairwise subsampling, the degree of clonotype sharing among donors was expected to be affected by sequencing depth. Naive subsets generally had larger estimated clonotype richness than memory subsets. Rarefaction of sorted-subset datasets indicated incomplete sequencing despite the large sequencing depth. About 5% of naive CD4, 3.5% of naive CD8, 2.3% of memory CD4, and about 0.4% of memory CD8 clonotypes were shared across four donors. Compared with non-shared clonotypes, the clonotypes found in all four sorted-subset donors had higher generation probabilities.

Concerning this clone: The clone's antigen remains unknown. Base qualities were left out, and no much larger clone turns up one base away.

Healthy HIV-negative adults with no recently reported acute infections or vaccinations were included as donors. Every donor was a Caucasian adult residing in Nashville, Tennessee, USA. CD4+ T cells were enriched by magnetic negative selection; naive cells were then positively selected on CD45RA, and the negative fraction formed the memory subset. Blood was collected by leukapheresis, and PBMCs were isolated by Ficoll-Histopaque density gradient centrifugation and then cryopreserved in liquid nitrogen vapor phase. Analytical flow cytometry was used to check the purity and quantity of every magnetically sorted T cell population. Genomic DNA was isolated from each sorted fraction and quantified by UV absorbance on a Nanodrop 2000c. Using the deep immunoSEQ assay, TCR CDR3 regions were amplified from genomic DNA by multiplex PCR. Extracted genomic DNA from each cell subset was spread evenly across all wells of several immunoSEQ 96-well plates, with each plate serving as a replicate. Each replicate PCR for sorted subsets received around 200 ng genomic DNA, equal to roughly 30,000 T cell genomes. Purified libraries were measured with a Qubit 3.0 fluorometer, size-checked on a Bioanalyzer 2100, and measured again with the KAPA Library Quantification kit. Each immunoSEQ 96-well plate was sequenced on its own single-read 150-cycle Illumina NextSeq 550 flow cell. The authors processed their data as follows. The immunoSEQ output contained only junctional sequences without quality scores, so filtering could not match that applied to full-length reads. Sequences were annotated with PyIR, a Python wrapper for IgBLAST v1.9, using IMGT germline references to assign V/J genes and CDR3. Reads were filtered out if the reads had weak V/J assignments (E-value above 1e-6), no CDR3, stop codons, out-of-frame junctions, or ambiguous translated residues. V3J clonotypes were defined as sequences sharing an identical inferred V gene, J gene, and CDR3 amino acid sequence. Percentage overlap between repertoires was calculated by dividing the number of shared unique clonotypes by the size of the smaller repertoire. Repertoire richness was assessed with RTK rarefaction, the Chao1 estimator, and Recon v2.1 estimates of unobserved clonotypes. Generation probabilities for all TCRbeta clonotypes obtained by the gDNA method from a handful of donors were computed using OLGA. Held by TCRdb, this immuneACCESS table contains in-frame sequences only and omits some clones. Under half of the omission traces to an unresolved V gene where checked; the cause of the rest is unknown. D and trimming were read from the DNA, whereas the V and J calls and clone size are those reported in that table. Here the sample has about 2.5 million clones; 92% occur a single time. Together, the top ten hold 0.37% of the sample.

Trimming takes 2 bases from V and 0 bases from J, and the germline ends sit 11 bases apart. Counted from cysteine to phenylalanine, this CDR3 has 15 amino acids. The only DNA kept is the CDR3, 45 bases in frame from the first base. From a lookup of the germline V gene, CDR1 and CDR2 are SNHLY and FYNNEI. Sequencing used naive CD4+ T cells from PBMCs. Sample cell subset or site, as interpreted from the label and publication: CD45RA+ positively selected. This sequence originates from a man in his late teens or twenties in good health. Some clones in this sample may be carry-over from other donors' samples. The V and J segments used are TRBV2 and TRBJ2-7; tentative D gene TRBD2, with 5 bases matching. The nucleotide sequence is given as TGTGCCAGCAGTGAAAGCGGCGGCGGCTCCTACGAGCAGTACTTC. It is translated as CASSESGGGSYEQYF.